The present entry profiles one T cell receptor beta chain with its context. One entry per CDR3 protein, called by TCRdb with MiXCR from the 5' RACE reads. The sample holds some 900,000 distinct CDR3 sequences, 9% to 15% seen once. The sample originates from a study of identical twins. Trimming left V 5 bases short and J 6 bases short, with 20 bases between. Looked up from germline, CDR1 is MGHDK and CDR2 is SYGVNS. The CDR3 consists of 15 residues. These data also formed part of another study, on yellow fever vaccine responses in identical twins.

The clonotype comes from a woman between 18 and 29 years old in good health. The specimen was PBMCs. V gene TRBV25-1 combines with J gene TRBJ2-7, with D possibly being TRBD2 (6 bases). DNA for the CDR3: TGTGCCAGCAGTCCCTCGGGGGTAGTTCAGGCCGAGCAGTACTTC. This encodes CASSPSGVVQAEQYF.